The next 26 T cell receptor beta chains were all read from a single sample in a study of blood T cell repertoires in COVID-19. Sequencing used immunoSEQ multiplex PCR; TCRdb keeps in-frame clones, though not all of them. Here the sample spans 150,000 to 200,000 clones, 75% to 90% being singletons. The source material was peripheral blood. The source is a man between 65 and 85 years old with active or convalescent COVID-19.

The rearrangement joins TRBV6-1 to TRBJ1-5; D may be TRBD1 (6 bases). The CDR3 covers 17 residues. V shed 1 base and J shed 0 bases, with 13 bases lying between them. CDR1 is MNHNS and CDR2 is SASEGT in the germline V gene. The CDR3 DNA reads TGTGCCAGCAGTGAAGGGAGGGGGGGACATAGCAATCAGCCCCAGCATTTT. Translation: CASSEGRGGHSNQPQHF.

This clone was picked up one time. The chain recombines TRBV18 with TRBJ1-1, with D tentatively TRBD1 (5 bases). Per germline, CDR1 KGHSH and CDR2 LQKENI. V lost 4 bases and J 0 bases, leaving 12 bases between the germline ends. The CDR3 runs 15 residues. CDR3 DNA: TGTGCCAGCTCACGGCTACGACAGCTGAACACTGAAGCTTTCTTT. It specifies CASSRLRQLNTEAFF.

V usage is TRBV30 and J usage is TRBJ1-5, with D perhaps matching TRBD1 (5 bases). V shed 5 bases and J shed 0 bases, with 11 bases lying between them. Germline lookup yields CDR1 GTSNPN and CDR2 SVGIG (reference sequence). There are 14 residues in the CDR3. CDR3 sequence: CAWAGGGSNQPQHF. The CDR3 nucleotides read TGTGCCTGGGCTGGGGGGGGTAGCAATCAGCCCCAGCATTTT. Full variable domain (outside the CDR3, taken from reference TRBV30 and TRBJ1-5): SQTIHQWPATLVQPVGSPLSLECTVEGTSNPNLYWYRQAAGRGLQLLFYSVGIGQISSEVPQNLSASRPQDRQFILSSKKLLLSDSGFYLCAWAGGGSNQPQHFGDGTRLSIL.

The DNA for the CDR3 is TGTGCCAGTAGTCCCTCCCCCCCCTTGAGCACCGGGGAGCTGTTTTTT. Amino acid sequence: CASSPSPPLSTGELFF. The V call is TRBV19, the J call TRBJ2-2; D gene unclear. V dropped 5 bases and J dropped 4 bases, with 17 bases sitting between them. The length of the CDR3 is 16 residues. Per the germline V gene, CDR1 is LNHDA and CDR2 is SQIVND (reference sequence).

The chain links TRBV27 to TRBJ2-7; 8 bases are a match to TRBD1. The CDR3 sequence is 13 residues long. Germline CDR1 is MNHEY and CDR2 is SMNVEV (reference sequence). V trimming: 6 bases; J trimming: 2 bases; junction bases outside the gene matches: 3. The CDR3 nucleotides are TGTGCCAGCAGAGGACAGGGCCCCTACGAGCAGTACTTC. Translation: CASRGQGPYEQYF.

This sequence joins TRBV29-1 and TRBJ2-1, with D perhaps matching TRBD2 (6 bases). The germline CDR1 and CDR2 sequences are SQVTM and ANQGSEA. The CDR3 sequence is 10 residues long. Trimming left V 5 bases short and J 8 bases short, with 7 bases between. CDR3 sequence: CSVRDYEQFF. The CDR3 bases are TGCAGCGTTCGGGACTATGAGCAGTTCTTC.

The chain employs TRBV6-2 or TRBV6-3 and TRBJ2-5; 9 bases map to TRBD2. Germline CDR1 and CDR2: MNHEY and SVGEGT. Trimming at V came to 0 bases and at J to 5 bases, leaving 10 bases not matched to a gene. This CDR3 is built from 17 residues. This CDR3 is CASSYSTSGVLGETQYF. In nucleotides, the CDR3 is TGTGCCAGCAGTTACTCGACTAGCGGAGTCCTGGGGGAGACCCAGTACTTC.

The V and J genes are TRBV4-1 and TRBJ2-1; 7 nucleotides agree with TRBD2. After removal of 4 bases from V and 2 bases from J, the junction contained 5 bases not matched to a gene. This CDR3 spans 15 amino acids. CDR1 and CDR2 (germline): MGHRA, YSYEKL. CDR3 region: CASSRGAGTYNEQFF. The CDR3 bases are TGCGCCAGCAGCCGCGGAGCGGGAACCTACAATGAGCAGTTCTTC.

This clone was observed a single time. The chain couples TRBV5-6 to TRBJ1-5; D perhaps matches TRBD1 (5 bases). Germline CDR1 SGHDT, CDR2 YYEEEE. Trimming took 2 bases from V and 1 from J, leaving 7 bases between them. The CDR3 consists of 14 residues. The CDR3 spells CASSFTGSNQPQHF. Written as DNA, the CDR3 is TGTGCCAGCAGCTTTACAGGAAGCAATCAGCCCCAGCATTTT.

The chain recombines TRBV14 with TRBJ2-7; D is perhaps TRBD2 (6 bases). The CDR3 has 15 amino acids. CDR1 and CDR2 (germline): SGHDN, FVKESK. V was clipped by 4 bases and J by 0 bases, with 13 bases between them. In nucleotides, the CDR3 is TGTGCCAGCAGCCTTAACTGGGACTTCTCCTACGAGCAGTACTTC. Residues: CASSLNWDFSYEQYF.

This chain links TRBV7-8 with TRBJ1-2, with D perhaps TRBD1 (5 bases). Germline values: CDR1 SGHVS, CDR2 FQNEAQ. V was trimmed by 5 bases and J by 2 bases, leaving 9 bases between them. This CDR3 spans 13 amino acids. This chain's CDR3 is CASSAGINYGYTF. The CDR3 region has the DNA TGTGCCAGCAGCGCAGGGATCAACTATGGCTACACCTTC.

The CDR3 region is CASSLITRKLYNEQFF. CDR3 DNA: TGTGCCAGCAGTCTCATCACTAGGAAACTCTACAATGAGCAGTTCTTC. V and J are TRBV28 and TRBJ2-1, with D tentatively TRBD2 (5 bases). The CDR3 runs 16 residues. The V gene's germline CDR1 is MDHEN and CDR2 SYDVKM. V gave up 5 bases and J gave up 3 bases, with 17 bases separating them.

The chain combines TRBV28 with TRBJ2-7, with 7 bases fitting TRBD2. J was trimmed by 0 bases and V by 6 bases; bases with no gene match: 5. This CDR3 is built from 14 residues. The germline gives CDR1 MDHEN, CDR2 SYDVKM. Here the CDR3 DNA reads TGTGCCAGCAGCCTCAGCGGGGTCTCCTACGAGCAGTACTTC. This sequence encodes CASSLSGVSYEQYF. The full variable domain, rest sourced from reference TRBV28 and TRBJ2-7, is DVKVTQSSRYLVKRTGEKVFLECVQDMDHENMFWYRQDPGLGLRLIYFSYDVKMKEKGDIPEGYSVSREKKERFSLILESASTNQTSMYLCASSLSGVSYEQYFGPGTRLTVT.

The V gene is TRBV27, the J gene TRBJ2-1; D perhaps matches TRBD2 (6 bases). Per the germline V gene, CDR1 is MNHEY and CDR2 is SMNVEV (reference sequence). The V and J ends lost 5 bases and 7 bases respectively, with 21 bases between them. This CDR3 comprises 16 residues. CDR3: CASSLRGGAPLNEQFF. CDR3 nucleotide sequence: TGTGCCAGCAGTCTTAGGGGCGGGGCCCCCCTGAATGAGCAGTTCTTC.

The rearrangement uses TRBV7-2 and TRBJ2-1; TRBD2 matches at 13 bases. V lost 3 bases to trimming and J lost 7 bases; unmatched junction nucleotides: 6. The germline V gene encodes CDR1 SGHTA and CDR2 FQGNSA. The CDR3 loop spans 16 amino acids. CDR3 DNA: TGTGCCAGCAGCTTTTACCCGACTAGCGGGGGGAATGAGCAGTTCTTC. Residues: CASSFYPTSGGNEQFF.

This chain joins TRBV4-3 and TRBJ2-1; D may be TRBD2 (6 bases). V was trimmed by 6 bases and J by 8 bases, leaving 17 bases between them. Germline CDR1 is LGHNA and CDR2 is YSLEER. CDR3 length: 14 residues. The CDR3 DNA reads TGCGCCAGCAGGCGGGCTCTAGCGAGGGATGAGCAGTTCTTC. This gives the protein CASRRALARDEQFF.

The genes are TRBV6-5 and TRBJ1-2; D may be TRBD1 (5 bases). Trimming stripped 5 bases from V and 4 bases from J, with 14 bases between. Germline loops: CDR1 MNHEY, CDR2 SVGAGI. The CDR3 loop spans 14 amino acids. CDR3 in DNA: TGTGCCAGCAGTCCCCAGGCGGGGGGCTATGGCTACACCTTC. It codes for CASSPQAGGYGYTF.

This sequence joins TRBV18 and TRBJ1-6; possible D gene TRBD1, 6 bases. Trimming shortened V by 2 bases and J by 7 bases, and 9 bases separated the two germline ends. The CDR3 totals 14 residues. CDR1 KGHSH and CDR2 LQKENI come from the germline V gene. The CDR3 DNA reads as TGTGCCAGCTCACCAGCGGACAGAAATTCACCCCTCCACTTT. As protein: CASSPADRNSPLHF.

The chain employs TRBV28 and TRBJ2-1, with TRBD1 matching 9 bases. This CDR3 comprises 17 residues. CDR1 and CDR2 (germline): MDHEN, SYDVKM. V gave up 4 bases and J gave up 3 bases; unmatched junction bases: 10. The DNA of the CDR3 is TGTGCCAGCAGTTCCATCCGGGACAGGGTCTTCTACAATGAGCAGTTCTTC. Amino acid sequence: CASSSIRDRVFYNEQFF.

The chain has TRBV5-5 and TRBJ2-7; TRBD2 matches 11 bases. The junction had 9 bases not matched to a gene; V was cut back by 4 bases and J by 0 bases. Per germline, CDR1 SGHKS and CDR2 YYEKEE (reference sequence). The CDR3 has 17 residues. The CDR3 loop reads CASSKKPGLADSYEQYF. The CDR3 DNA follows: TGTGCCAGCAGCAAAAAACCGGGACTAGCGGACTCCTACGAGCAGTACTTC.

The chain has TRBV27 and TRBJ1-2, with 11 bases that match TRBD1. This CDR3 is 14 amino acids long. Germline V gene lookup returns CDR1 MNHEY and CDR2 SMNVEV (reference sequence). V was pared by 6 bases and J by 4 bases, with 4 bases of the junction left unmatched. CDR3 amino acids: CASSAGQGVYGYTF. Here the CDR3 DNA reads TGTGCCAGCAGCGCGGGACAGGGGGTCTATGGCTACACCTTC.

J is TRBJ2-7 and V is TRBV5-1, with 7 bases aligning to TRBD2. Germline CDR1 SGHRS, CDR2 YFSETQ. The CDR3 contains 15 residues. Trimming took 0 bases from V and 3 from J; bases not matched to a gene: 6. CDR3 protein: CASSLADGRLYEQYF. Here the CDR3 DNA reads TGCGCCAGCAGCTTGGCCGACGGGAGGCTCTACGAGCAGTACTTC.

The V gene is TRBV4-1, the J gene TRBJ2-1; 7 bases match TRBD1. CDR3 size: 12 residues. V lost 1 base and J lost 9; bases outside the gene matches: 0. Germline V CDR1 and CDR2: MGHRA, YSYEKL. The CDR3 here is CASSQAGGEQFF. For the CDR3, the DNA is TGCGCCAGCAGCCAAGCAGGGGGTGAGCAGTTCTTC.

The chain has TRBV5-4 and TRBJ2-2; TRBD2 matches 7 bases. V gave up 4 bases and J gave up 5 bases; unmatched junction bases: 11. In germline, CDR1 is SGHNT, CDR2 YYREEE (reference sequence). The length of the CDR3 is 16 residues. The CDR3 nucleotides read TGTGCCAGCAGCCCTAGCGGCGTGGTATGGACCGGGGAGCTGTTTTTT. This codes for CASSPSGVVWTGELFF.

The J gene is TRBJ1-1, the V gene TRBV7-9; the D is unclear. V dropped 5 bases and J dropped 2 bases, with 9 bases sitting between them. CDR1 is SEHNR and CDR2 is FQNEAQ in the germline V gene (reference sequence). CDR3 length: 13 amino acids. CDR3 residues: CASSTSTNTEAFF. The CDR3 nucleotides are TGTGCCAGCAGCACTAGTACCAACACTGAAGCTTTCTTT.

The CDR3: CASSLRGGNEQYF. The CDR3, as DNA: TGTGCCAGCAGCCTTCGGGGGGGCAACGAGCAGTACTTC. The V gene is TRBV5-8, the J gene TRBJ2-7; 8 bases are a match to TRBD2. The junction had 5 bases not matched to a gene; V was cut back by 4 bases and J by 5 bases. Germline V gene lookup returns CDR1 SGHTS and CDR2 YDEGEE. CDR3 length: 13 residues.